Each of the 10 T cell receptor beta chains below was sequenced from the same sample in a study of Graves' ophthalmopathy and Graves' hyperthyroidism. RNA served as the template for amplifying TCR beta CDR3 regions. First-round RT-PCR relied on HTBI primers, and a second-round multiplex PCR came next. One entry per CDR3 protein, called by TCRdb with MiXCR from the multiplex PCR reads. The data show 600,000 to 650,000 distinct CDR3 sequences, about 20% seen once. The sample taken for sequencing was peripheral blood. These receptors all stem from a woman between 18 and 30 years old with stable Graves' hyperthyroidism. Some clones in this sample may be carry-over from other donors' samples.

The table lists this clonotype with many counts. The chain recombines TRBV6-1 with TRBJ1-2; 7 positions agree with TRBD1. The CDR3 has 14 amino acids. Germline-derived CDR1 and CDR2 are MNHNS and SASEGT. V shed 6 bases, J shed 2 bases, and the junction held 6 bases outside the gene matches. CDR3 sequence: CASRTGQLNYGYTF. The DNA of the CDR3 is TGTGCCAGCAGGACGGGACAGCTAAACTATGGCTACACCTTC.

This clonotype came up many times. The V and J genes are TRBV11-2 and TRBJ1-6, with D unclear. Germline loops: CDR1 SGHAT, CDR2 FQNNGV. The germline V and J ends were trimmed by 3 bases and 2 bases, with 8 bases remaining between them. The CDR3 covers 15 residues. The CDR3 DNA is TGTGCCAGCAGCTTGCCTAGTCCCTATAATTCACCCCTCCACTTT. Protein sequence: CASSLPSPYNSPLHF.

A few counts support this clonotype. V and J are TRBV15 and TRBJ2-2; D not resolved. CDR3 length: 14 amino acids. Looked up from germline, CDR1 is LNHNV and CDR2 is YYDKDF (reference sequence). Trimming removed 0 bases at V and 3 bases at J, with 5 bases between. The CDR3 nucleotides are TGTGCCACCAGCAGAGAGAGGTACACCGGGGAGCTGTTTTTT. It codes for CATSRERYTGELFF.

The table lists this clonotype with a few counts. The rearrangement links TRBV3-1 to TRBJ2-5; 11 positions match TRBD2. This CDR3 contains 15 residues. After removal of 1 base from V and 6 bases from J, the junction contained 4 bases not matched to a gene. CDR1 is LGHDT and CDR2 is YNNKEL in the germline V gene (reference sequence). The CDR3 spells CASSQGSGGGKTQYF. Here the CDR3 DNA reads TGTGCCAGCAGCCAAGGTAGCGGGGGGGGAAAGACCCAGTACTTC.

A remark on this clonotype: A read error may be the cause here, since a much bigger clone is one base away. The rearrangement links TRBV7-6 to TRBJ2-7; 11 nucleotides match TRBD1. The CDR3 contains 15 residues. Per the germline V gene, CDR1 is SGHVS and CDR2 is FNYEAQ. The CDR3 sequence: CASSPGTGGDYKQYF. The CDR3 DNA is TGTGCCAGCAGCCCAGGGACAGGGGGGGACTACAAGCAGTACTTC.

In its sample, this clonotype was seen many times. This sequence joins TRBV10-2 and TRBJ2-5; no clear D gene. V dropped 3 bases and J dropped 4 bases, with 9 bases sitting between them. This CDR3 has 13 residues. From germline, CDR1 is WSHSY and CDR2 SAAADI. CDR3 DNA: TGCGCCAGCAGTGACGGAGTAAGAGAGACCCAGTACTTC. Translation gives CASSDGVRETQYF.

Ten or more counts support this clonotype. This chain links TRBV20-1 with TRBJ2-5; TRBD1 matches 10 bases. Unmatched junction bases numbered 7, after V lost 4 bases and J lost 5 bases. CDR3 length: 14 residues. Germline V gene data show CDR1 as DFQATT and CDR2 as SNEGSKA (reference sequence). The CDR3 DNA reads as TGCAGTGCTAAAGACAGGGGGCCGGAGGAGACCCAGTACTTC. Amino acids: CSAKDRGPEETQYF.

This clonotype occurred a few times. V gene TRBV18 combines with J gene TRBJ2-7; 9 bases are a match to TRBD1. In germline, CDR1 is KGHSH, CDR2 LQKENI. Trimming took 0 bases from V and 5 from J; bases not matched to a gene: 8. CDR3 length: 16 residues. CDR3 in DNA: TGTGCCAGCTCACCACCCACAGGGGGCGGATGGGACGAGCAGTACTTC. Translated, it gives CASSPPTGGGWDEQYF.

Ten or more counts support this clonotype. V and J are TRBV28 and TRBJ2-2; 9 bases map to TRBD1. The CDR3 length is 16 residues. Germline assignment: CDR1 MDHEN and CDR2 SYDVKM. Germline trimming cut 6 bases from V and 3 bases from J; bases unmatched to any gene: 8. CDR3 region: CASREDRGRDTGELFF. The CDR3 DNA follows: TGTGCCAGCAGGGAGGACAGGGGTAGGGACACCGGGGAGCTGTTTTTT. Full variable domain (rest looked up from reference TRBV28 and TRBJ2-2): DVKVTQSSRYLVKRTGEKVFLECVQDMDHENMFWYRQDPGLGLRLIYFSYDVKMKEKGDIPEGYSVSREKKERFSLILESASTNQTSMYLCASREDRGRDTGELFFGEGSRLTVL.

This clonotype was seen ten or more times. V and J are TRBV7-9 and TRBJ1-5, with D unclear. Germline CDR1 is SEHNR and CDR2 is FQNEAQ (reference sequence). Trimming cost V 5 bases and J 8 bases, with 16 bases left between them. This CDR3 region has 14 residues. The CDR3 bases are TGTGCCAGCAGCATGTCAACCTTCGGGAAGCCCCAGCATTTT. This sequence encodes CASSMSTFGKPQHF. Based on the CDR3 plus reference TRBV7-9 and TRBJ1-5, the full variable domain is DTGVSQNPRHKITKRGQNVTFRCDPISEHNRLYWYRQTLGQGPEFLTYFQNEAQLEKSRLLSDRFSAERPKGSFSTLEIQRTEQGDSAMYLCASSMSTFGKPQHFGDGTRLSIL.